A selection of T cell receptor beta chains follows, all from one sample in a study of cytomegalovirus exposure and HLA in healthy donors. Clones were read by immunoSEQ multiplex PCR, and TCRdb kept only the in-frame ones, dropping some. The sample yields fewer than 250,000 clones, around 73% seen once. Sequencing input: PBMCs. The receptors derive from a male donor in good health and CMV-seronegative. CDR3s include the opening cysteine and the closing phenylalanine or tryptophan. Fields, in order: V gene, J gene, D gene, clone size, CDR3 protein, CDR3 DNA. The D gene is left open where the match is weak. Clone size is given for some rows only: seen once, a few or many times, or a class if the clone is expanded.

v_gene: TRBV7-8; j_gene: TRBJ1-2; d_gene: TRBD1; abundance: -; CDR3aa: CASSSRGTGGYTF; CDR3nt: TGTGCCAGCAGCTCCCGTGGGACAGGTGGCTACACCTTC
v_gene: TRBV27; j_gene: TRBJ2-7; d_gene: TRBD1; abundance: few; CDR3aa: CAINDPTGGSYEQYF; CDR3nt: TGTGCCATCAATGACCCGACAGGGGGAAGCTACGAGCAGTACTTC
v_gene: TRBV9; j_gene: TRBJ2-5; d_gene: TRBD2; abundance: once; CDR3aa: CASSVGASGTHETQYF; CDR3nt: TGTGCCAGCAGCGTAGGGGCTAGCGGGACCCATGAGACCCAGTACTTC
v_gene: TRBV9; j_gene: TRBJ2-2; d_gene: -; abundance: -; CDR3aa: CASSYDRTGELFF; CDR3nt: TGTGCCAGCAGCTACGACAGGACCGGGGAGCTGTTTTTT
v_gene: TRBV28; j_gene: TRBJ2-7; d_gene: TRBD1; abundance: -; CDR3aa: CASRLQGAGSYEQYF; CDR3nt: TGTGCCAGCAGATTACAGGGGGCGGGGTCCTACGAGCAGTACTTC
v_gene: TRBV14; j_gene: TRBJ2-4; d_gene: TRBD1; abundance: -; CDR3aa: CASSQDSGTGGYF; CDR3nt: TGTGCCAGCAGCCAAGATTCCGGGACAGGGGGATACTTC
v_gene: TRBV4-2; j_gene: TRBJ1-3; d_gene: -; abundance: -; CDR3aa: CASSQDPGGNTIYF; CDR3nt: TGTGCCAGCAGCCAAGATCCGGGGGGAAACACCATATATTTT
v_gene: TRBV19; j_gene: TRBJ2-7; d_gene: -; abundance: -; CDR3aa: CASRDSYEQYF; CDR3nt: TGTGCCAGCCGGGATTCCTACGAGCAGTACTTC
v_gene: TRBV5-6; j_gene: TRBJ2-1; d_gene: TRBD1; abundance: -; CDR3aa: CASSFLDRVYNEQFF; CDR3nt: TGTGCCAGCAGCTTCCTTGACAGGGTCTACAATGAGCAGTTCTTC
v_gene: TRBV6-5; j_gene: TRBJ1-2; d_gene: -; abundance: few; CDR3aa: CASSYFQGGYTF; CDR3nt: TGTGCCAGCAGTTACTTCCAGGGAGGCTACACCTTC
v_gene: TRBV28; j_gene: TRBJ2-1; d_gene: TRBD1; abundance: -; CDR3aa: CASSFQGAISGSSYNEQFF; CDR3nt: TGTGCCAGCAGTTTCCAGGGGGCAATTAGCGGAAGCTCCTACAATGAGCAGTTCTTC
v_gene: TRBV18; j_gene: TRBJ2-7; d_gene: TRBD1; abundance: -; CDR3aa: CASSPQYGQGDEQYF; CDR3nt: TGTGCCAGCTCACCTCAATACGGACAGGGGGACGAGCAGTACTTC
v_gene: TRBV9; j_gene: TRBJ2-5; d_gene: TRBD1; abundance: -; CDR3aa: CASSRRTGGLQETQYF; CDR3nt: TGTGCCAGCAGCCGACGGACAGGGGGCTTGCAGGAGACCCAGTACTTC
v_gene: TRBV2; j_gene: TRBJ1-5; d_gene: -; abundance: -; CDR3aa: CASSDLLEGKQPQHF; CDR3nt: TGTGCCAGCAGTGATTTGTTGGAGGGGAAACAGCCCCAGCATTTT
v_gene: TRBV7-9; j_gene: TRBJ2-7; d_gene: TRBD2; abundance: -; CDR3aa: CASSSLAGFGEQYF; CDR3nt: TGTGCCAGCAGCTCACTAGCGGGGTTCGGCGAGCAGTACTTC
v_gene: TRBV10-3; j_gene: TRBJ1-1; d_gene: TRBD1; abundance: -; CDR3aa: CAISGQNRGTEAFF; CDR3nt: TGTGCCATCAGTGGGCAAAACAGGGGGACTGAAGCTTTCTTT
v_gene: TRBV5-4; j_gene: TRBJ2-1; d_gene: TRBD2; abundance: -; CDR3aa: CASSLQELAEIF; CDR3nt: TGTGCCAGCAGCTTGCAGGAACTAGCGGAGATCTTC
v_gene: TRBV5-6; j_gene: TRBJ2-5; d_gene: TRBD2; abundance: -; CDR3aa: CASSSLRLARAEETQYF; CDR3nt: TGTGCCAGCAGCTCCTTACGACTAGCTCGAGCGGAGGAGACCCAGTACTTC
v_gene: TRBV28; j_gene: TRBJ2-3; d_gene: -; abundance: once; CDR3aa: CASSFGGIGTDTQYF; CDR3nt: TGTGCCAGCAGTTTTGGCGGGATCGGCACAGATACGCAGTATTTT
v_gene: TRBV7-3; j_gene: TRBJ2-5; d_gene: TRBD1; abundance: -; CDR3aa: CASSLIGDRQETQYF; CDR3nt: TGTGCCAGCAGCCTCATCGGGGACAGACAAGAGACCCAGTACTTC
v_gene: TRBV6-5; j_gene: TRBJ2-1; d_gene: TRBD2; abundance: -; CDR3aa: CASSSLAGVEQFF; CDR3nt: TGTGCCAGCAGTTCACTAGCGGGAGTCGAGCAGTTCTTC
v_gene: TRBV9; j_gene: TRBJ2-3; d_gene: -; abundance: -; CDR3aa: CASSVEGVGTDTQYF; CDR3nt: TGTGCCAGCAGCGTAGAGGGAGTGGGGACAGATACGCAGTATTTT
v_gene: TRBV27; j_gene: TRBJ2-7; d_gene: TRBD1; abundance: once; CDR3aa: CASKDEGGTGDSEQYF; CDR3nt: TGTGCCAGCAAAGACGAAGGAGGGACAGGGGACTCCGAGCAGTACTTC
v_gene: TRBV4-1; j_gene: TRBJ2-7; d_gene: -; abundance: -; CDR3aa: CASSQEGAPGAYEQYF; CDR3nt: TGCGCCAGCAGCCAAGAGGGGGCCCCTGGGGCTTACGAGCAGTACTTC